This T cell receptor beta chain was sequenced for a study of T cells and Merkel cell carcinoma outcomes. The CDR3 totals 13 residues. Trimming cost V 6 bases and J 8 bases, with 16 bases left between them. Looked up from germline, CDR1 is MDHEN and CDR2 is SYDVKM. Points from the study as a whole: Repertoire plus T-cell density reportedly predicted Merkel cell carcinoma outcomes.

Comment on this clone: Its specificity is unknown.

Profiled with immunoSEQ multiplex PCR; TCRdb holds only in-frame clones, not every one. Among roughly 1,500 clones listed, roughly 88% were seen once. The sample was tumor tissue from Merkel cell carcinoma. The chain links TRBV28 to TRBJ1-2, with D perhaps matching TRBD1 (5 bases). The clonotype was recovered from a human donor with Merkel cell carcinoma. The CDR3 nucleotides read TGTGCCAGCAGGCTTGGGCAGGGTATGGGCTACACCTTC. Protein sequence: CASRLGQGMGYTF.